Listed below are T cell receptor beta chains from one sample, sequenced in a study of identical twins. TCRdb analysed the 5' RACE reads with MiXCR anew, one entry per CDR3 protein. The table includes about 530,000 distinct CDR3 sequences, around 24% detected once. This same sample was also taken into another study, of yellow fever vaccine responses in identical twins.

The sample taken for sequencing was CD4+ T cells sorted from blood. The receptors shown here come from a woman between 18 and 29 years old in good health. Each CDR3 is given with its conserved first and last residue. The order of the fields is D gene, clone size, V gene, J gene, CDR3 protein, CDR3 DNA. D genes are given only for firm matches. Expanded clones are given a class, and other clones once, few, many or no size at all.

d_gene: TRBD2; abundance: -; v_gene: TRBV5-1; j_gene: TRBJ2-1; CDR3aa: CASSLGTSGGNNEQFF; CDR3nt: TGCGCCAGCAGCTTGGGGACTAGCGGGGGAAACAATGAGCAGTTCTTC
d_gene: TRBD2; abundance: -; v_gene: TRBV29-1; j_gene: TRBJ2-7; CDR3aa: CSAVALAANYEQYF; CDR3nt: TGCAGCGCCGTAGCACTAGCGGCTAACTACGAGCAGTACTTC
d_gene: -; abundance: -; v_gene: TRBV5-1; j_gene: TRBJ2-7; CDR3aa: CASSPQGTGEQYF; CDR3nt: TGCGCCAGCAGCCCACAAGGGACCGGCGAGCAGTACTTC
d_gene: TRBD1; abundance: -; v_gene: TRBV9; j_gene: TRBJ2-7; CDR3aa: CASSVSTGLNEQYF; CDR3nt: TGTGCCAGCAGCGTCTCGACAGGGCTCAACGAGCAGTACTTC
d_gene: -; abundance: -; v_gene: TRBV5-5; j_gene: TRBJ1-2; CDR3aa: CASSLVGGKAGYTF; CDR3nt: TGTGCCAGCAGCTTGGTGGGGGGAAAGGCTGGCTACACCTTC
d_gene: -; abundance: -; v_gene: TRBV29-1; j_gene: TRBJ2-7; CDR3aa: CSVVRAYEQYF; CDR3nt: TGCAGCGTTGTACGGGCCTACGAGCAGTACTTC
d_gene: -; abundance: -; v_gene: TRBV25-1; j_gene: TRBJ1-5; CDR3aa: CASSTLQGWPQHF; CDR3nt: TGTGCCAGCAGTACTTTACAGGGCTGGCCCCAGCATTTT
d_gene: -; abundance: -; v_gene: TRBV2; j_gene: TRBJ1-6; CDR3aa: CASSGGTGGSPLHF; CDR3nt: TGTGCCAGCAGTGGCGGGACTGGAGGATCACCCCTCCACTTT
d_gene: -; abundance: few; v_gene: TRBV7-2; j_gene: TRBJ1-1; CDR3aa: CASSLWGGVNTEAFF; CDR3nt: TGTGCCAGCAGCTTATGGGGAGGGGTGAACACTGAAGCTTTCTTT
d_gene: -; abundance: many; v_gene: TRBV29-1; j_gene: TRBJ2-3; CDR3aa: CSVETGKSTDTQYF; CDR3nt: TGCAGCGTCGAAACAGGGAAAAGCACAGATACGCAGTATTTT
d_gene: -; abundance: -; v_gene: TRBV4-2; j_gene: TRBJ2-3; CDR3aa: CASSQERLATDTQYF; CDR3nt: TGTGCCAGCAGCCAAGAGAGGTTAGCGACAGATACGCAGTATTTT
d_gene: -; abundance: few; v_gene: TRBV7-2; j_gene: TRBJ2-1; CDR3aa: CASSLAVTSLDEQFF; CDR3nt: TGTGCCAGCAGCTTAGCCGTGACTAGTTTAGATGAGCAGTTCTTC
d_gene: -; abundance: few; v_gene: TRBV5-1; j_gene: TRBJ2-3; CDR3aa: CASSGLTGTTDTQYF; CDR3nt: TGCGCCAGCAGCGGCCTGACAGGAACCACAGATACGCAGTATTTT
d_gene: -; abundance: few; v_gene: TRBV27; j_gene: TRBJ2-1; CDR3aa: CASSSGLWAYNEQFF; CDR3nt: TGTGCCAGCAGTTCGGGACTTTGGGCCTACAATGAGCAGTTCTTC
d_gene: -; abundance: -; v_gene: TRBV11-2; j_gene: TRBJ2-2; CDR3aa: CASSPLSGMNTGELFF; CDR3nt: TGTGCCAGCAGCCCACTCAGTGGAATGAACACCGGGGAGCTGTTTTTT
d_gene: -; abundance: -; v_gene: TRBV7-9; j_gene: TRBJ2-7; CDR3aa: CASSLARSSGSYEQYF; CDR3nt: TGTGCCAGCAGCTTAGCCCGGAGCAGCGGATCCTACGAGCAGTACTTC
d_gene: TRBD2; abundance: -; v_gene: TRBV12-3/TRBV12-4; j_gene: TRBJ2-2; CDR3aa: CASPRAGGSGELFF; CDR3nt: TGTGCCAGCCCGAGGGCGGGGGGATCCGGGGAGCTGTTTTTT
d_gene: -; abundance: few; v_gene: TRBV29-1; j_gene: TRBJ2-3; CDR3aa: CSVDTGLTQYF; CDR3nt: TGCAGCGTTGATACAGGCCTAACGCAGTATTTT
d_gene: -; abundance: -; v_gene: TRBV20-1; j_gene: TRBJ2-1; CDR3aa: CSAKGGAGNEQFF; CDR3nt: TGCAGTGCGAAGGGGGGGGCCGGGAATGAGCAGTTCTTC
d_gene: TRBD2; abundance: -; v_gene: TRBV9; j_gene: TRBJ2-5; CDR3aa: CASSVAPASTSGKETQYF; CDR3nt: TGTGCCAGCAGCGTAGCCCCAGCGTCGACTAGCGGTAAAGAGACCCAGTACTTC
d_gene: -; abundance: -; v_gene: TRBV4-1; j_gene: TRBJ2-5; CDR3aa: CASSQAGARGSETQYF; CDR3nt: TGCGCCAGCAGCCAAGCGGGGGCGAGGGGTTCAGAGACCCAGTACTTC
d_gene: TRBD1; abundance: -; v_gene: TRBV3-1; j_gene: TRBJ1-1; CDR3aa: CASSRGTGTSFF; CDR3nt: TGTGCCAGCAGCCGCGGGACAGGGACGTCTTTCTTT
d_gene: -; abundance: -; v_gene: TRBV7-8; j_gene: TRBJ1-6; CDR3aa: CASSPGLLSDSPLHF; CDR3nt: TGTGCCAGCAGCCCGGGACTCTTATCGGATTCACCCCTCCACTTT
d_gene: TRBD2; abundance: few; v_gene: TRBV12-3/TRBV12-4; j_gene: TRBJ2-5; CDR3aa: CASSLGPSGQETQYF; CDR3nt: TGTGCCAGCAGTTTGGGGCCTAGCGGCCAAGAGACCCAGTACTTC
d_gene: -; abundance: few; v_gene: TRBV20-1; j_gene: TRBJ2-1; CDR3aa: CSAGTPGSYNEQFF; CDR3nt: TGCAGTGCTGGGACTCCGGGCTCCTACAATGAGCAGTTCTTC
d_gene: -; abundance: -; v_gene: TRBV29-1; j_gene: TRBJ1-1; CDR3aa: CSGRQAANTEAFF; CDR3nt: TGCAGCGGGCGACAAGCCGCGAACACTGAAGCTTTCTTT
d_gene: -; abundance: once; v_gene: TRBV10-3; j_gene: TRBJ1-3; CDR3aa: CAISESTADLDF; CDR3nt: TGTGCCATCAGTGAGTCGACTGCCGACCTTGATTTT
d_gene: -; abundance: many; v_gene: TRBV7-3; j_gene: TRBJ2-1; CDR3aa: CASSSSNEQFF; CDR3nt: TGTGCCAGCAGCTCTAGCAATGAGCAGTTCTTC
d_gene: -; abundance: -; v_gene: TRBV18; j_gene: TRBJ1-5; CDR3aa: CASSEQGLNQPQHF; CDR3nt: TGTGCCAGCTCAGAACAGGGCCTCAATCAGCCCCAGCATTTT
d_gene: -; abundance: few; v_gene: TRBV24-1; j_gene: TRBJ2-2; CDR3aa: CATGQNTGELFF; CDR3nt: TGTGCCACCGGTCAGAACACCGGGGAGCTGTTTTTT
d_gene: -; abundance: -; v_gene: TRBV5-1; j_gene: TRBJ2-7; CDR3aa: CASRGSATYEQYF; CDR3nt: TGCGCCAGCAGAGGTAGCGCAACCTACGAGCAGTACTTC
d_gene: -; abundance: -; v_gene: TRBV4-2; j_gene: TRBJ1-1; CDR3aa: CASSQESKLNTEAFF; CDR3nt: TGTGCCAGCAGCCAAGAGTCTAAGTTGAACACTGAAGCTTTCTTT
d_gene: -; abundance: -; v_gene: TRBV20-1; j_gene: TRBJ2-2; CDR3aa: CSARDNVRELFF; CDR3nt: TGCAGTGCTAGAGATAACGTCCGGGAGCTGTTTTTT
d_gene: -; abundance: -; v_gene: TRBV5-1; j_gene: TRBJ2-3; CDR3aa: CASSLAGKPTDTQYF; CDR3nt: TGCGCCAGCAGCTTGGCCGGAAAGCCGACAGATACGCAGTATTTT
d_gene: TRBD1; abundance: -; v_gene: TRBV29-1; j_gene: TRBJ1-1; CDR3aa: CSVSGQGVFF; CDR3nt: TGCAGCGTTTCCGGACAGGGGGTATTCTTT
d_gene: -; abundance: few; v_gene: TRBV18; j_gene: TRBJ2-7; CDR3aa: CASSPTSYEQYF; CDR3nt: TGTGCCAGCAGCCCGACTAGCTACGAGCAGTACTTC
d_gene: TRBD1; abundance: few; v_gene: TRBV9; j_gene: TRBJ1-1; CDR3aa: CASSEGQGLNTEAFF; CDR3nt: TGTGCCAGCAGCGAAGGACAGGGATTGAACACTGAAGCTTTCTTT
d_gene: -; abundance: few; v_gene: TRBV20-1; j_gene: TRBJ1-2; CDR3aa: CSASRPGPGVNYGYTF; CDR3nt: TGCAGTGCTAGTAGGCCAGGGCCAGGAGTTAACTATGGCTACACCTTC
d_gene: TRBD2; abundance: few; v_gene: TRBV25-1; j_gene: TRBJ2-3; CDR3aa: CASGTSGIQTDTQYF; CDR3nt: TGTGCCAGCGGGACTAGCGGAATCCAAACAGATACGCAGTATTTT
d_gene: -; abundance: -; v_gene: TRBV11-2; j_gene: TRBJ2-3; CDR3aa: CASSFSVTSTDTQYF; CDR3nt: TGTGCCAGCAGCTTTAGCGTAACTAGCACAGATACGCAGTATTTT
d_gene: -; abundance: -; v_gene: TRBV2; j_gene: TRBJ1-5; CDR3aa: CASSEMTENQPQHF; CDR3nt: TGTGCCAGCAGTGAAATGACTGAAAATCAGCCCCAGCATTTT
d_gene: TRBD2; abundance: -; v_gene: TRBV12-3/TRBV12-4; j_gene: TRBJ2-7; CDR3aa: CASSLGGRASREQYF; CDR3nt: TGTGCCAGCAGTTTGGGCGGGAGGGCCTCCCGCGAGCAGTACTTC